The T cell receptor (beta chain) under discussion was sequenced for a study of T cell responses to AZD1222 COVID-19 vaccine. Study findings and constraints: Spike-spanning, vaccine-associated CD4 TCRs were dominant at 160-218 and 743-854.

About this clone itself: The antigen is undetermined.

CDR1 SNHLY and CDR2 FYNNEI come from the germline V gene. The CDR3 runs 16 residues. The trim removed 6 bases at V and 6 bases at J, leaving 13 bases unmatched. Pooled together were second doses at about 4 or about 12 weeks. Some clones are missing from TCRdb's copy, which holds only in-frame ones; the method was immunoSEQ multiplex PCR. The sample includes about 110,000 clones, 85% to 90% of them seen just once. The sample was peripheral blood, taken 28 days after the second AZD1222 dose. V gene TRBV2 combines with J gene TRBJ1-1, with 10 nucleotides matching TRBD1. This TCR was recovered from an adult who received the AZD1222 COVID-19 vaccine. The CDR3: CASRGGQGVRLAEAFF. CDR3 DNA sequence: TGTGCCAGCAGGGGAGGACAGGGGGTGAGGTTGGCTGAAGCTTTCTTT.